The entry that follows covers one T cell receptor beta chain sequence. The antigen remains undetermined. The data are from a study of T cell responses to AZD1222 COVID-19 vaccine. Study conclusions and caveats: Only 5 or 6 people who got AZD1222 tested seropositive at baseline. Compared with day 0, the breadth and depth of the Spike-specific TCR repertoire rose significantly after two doses of AZD1222.

Measured with immunoSEQ multiplex PCR; TCRdb has only the in-frame clones, and not every one. This table has some 150,000 clones, over 75% appearing once. The CDR3 consists of 14 residues. The germline CDR1 and CDR2 sequences are SGDLS and YYNGEE. The V segment lost 3 bases and the J segment 2 bases; nucleotides outside the gene matches: 5. The chain has TRBV9 and TRBJ2-7, with 7 positions matching TRBD1. The sample consisted of peripheral blood, taken on day 0 of AZD1222 vaccination. The source of this sequence is an adult in good health. The CDR3 sequence is CASSARQGTYEQYF. The CDR3 bases are TGTGCCAGCAGCGCCCGACAGGGAACCTACGAGCAGTACTTC.